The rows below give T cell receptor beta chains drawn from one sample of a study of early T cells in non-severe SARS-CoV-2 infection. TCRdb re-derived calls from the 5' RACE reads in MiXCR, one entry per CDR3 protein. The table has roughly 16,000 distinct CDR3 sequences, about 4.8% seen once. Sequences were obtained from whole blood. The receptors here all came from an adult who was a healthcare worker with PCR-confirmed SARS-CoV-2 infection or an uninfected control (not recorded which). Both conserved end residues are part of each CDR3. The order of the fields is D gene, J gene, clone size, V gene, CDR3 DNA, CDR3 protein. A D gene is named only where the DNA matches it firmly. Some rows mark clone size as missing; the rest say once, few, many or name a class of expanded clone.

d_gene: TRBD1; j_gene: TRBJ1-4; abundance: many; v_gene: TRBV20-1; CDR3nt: TGCAGTGCTCCTACAGGGGGCTATAGATCGTTGTTTTTT; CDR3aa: CSAPTGGYRSLFF
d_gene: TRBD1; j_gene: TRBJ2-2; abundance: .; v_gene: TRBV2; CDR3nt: TGTGCCAGCAGTGAACAGGGGGCGAGCACCGGGGAGCTGTTTTTT; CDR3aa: CASSEQGASTGELFF
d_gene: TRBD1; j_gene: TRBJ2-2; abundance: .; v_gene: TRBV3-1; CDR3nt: TGTGCCAGCAGCCATACCGGGACAGGCACCGGGGAGCTGTTTTTT; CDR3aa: CASSHTGTGTGELFF
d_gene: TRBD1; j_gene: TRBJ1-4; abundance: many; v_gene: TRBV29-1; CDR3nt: TGCAGCGTTCGCAGGGGGTCTAATGAAAAACTGTTTTTT; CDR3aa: CSVRRGSNEKLFF
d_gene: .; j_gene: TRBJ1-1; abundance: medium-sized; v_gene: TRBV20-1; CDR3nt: TGCAGTGCTTCGCAGGGGTGGGGGATGAACACTGAAGCTTTCTTT; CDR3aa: CSASQGWGMNTEAFF
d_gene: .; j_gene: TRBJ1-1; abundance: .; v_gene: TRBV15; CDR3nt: TGTGCCACCAGCAGAGACCACCTGGAAGCTTTCTTT; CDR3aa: CATSRDHLEAFF
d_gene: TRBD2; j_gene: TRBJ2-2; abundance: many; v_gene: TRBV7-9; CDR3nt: TGTGCCGGCCAACCGTTCGCGGGAGACACCGGGGAGCTGTTTTTT; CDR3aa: CAGQPFAGDTGELFF
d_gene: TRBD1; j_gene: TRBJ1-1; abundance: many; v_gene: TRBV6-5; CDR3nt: TGTGCCAGCAGCAAGCTGGGACAGGTGGGGACTGAAGCTTTCTTT; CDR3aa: CASSKLGQVGTEAFF
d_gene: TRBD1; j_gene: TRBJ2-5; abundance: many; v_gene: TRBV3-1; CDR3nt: TGTGCCAGCAGCCAAGGACAGGGTACGACCCAGTACTTC; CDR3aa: CASSQGQGTTQYF
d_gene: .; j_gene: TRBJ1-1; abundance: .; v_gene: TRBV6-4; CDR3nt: TGTGCCAGCAGTGCGGAGGGAACCACTGAAGCTTTCTTT; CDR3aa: CASSAEGTTEAFF
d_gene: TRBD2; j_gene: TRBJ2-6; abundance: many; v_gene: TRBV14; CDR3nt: TGTGCCAGCAGCCAAGACCGGCTAGCGGGCTCCTCTGGGGCCAACGTCCTGACTTTC; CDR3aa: CASSQDRLAGSSGANVLTF
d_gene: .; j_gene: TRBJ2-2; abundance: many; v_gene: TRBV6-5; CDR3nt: TGTGCCAGCAATGTAGGGAACACCGGGGAGCTGTTTTTT; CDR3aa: CASNVGNTGELFF
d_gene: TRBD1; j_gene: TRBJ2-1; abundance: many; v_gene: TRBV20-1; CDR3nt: TGCAGTGCTAGAACTAACAGGGGGCCGGGGAATGAGCAGTTCTTC; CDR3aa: CSARTNRGPGNEQFF
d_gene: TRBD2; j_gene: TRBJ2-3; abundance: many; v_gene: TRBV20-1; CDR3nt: TGCAGTGCTAGGGGCGGGAGTGTATTAGATACGCAGTATTTT; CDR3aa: CSARGGSVLDTQYF